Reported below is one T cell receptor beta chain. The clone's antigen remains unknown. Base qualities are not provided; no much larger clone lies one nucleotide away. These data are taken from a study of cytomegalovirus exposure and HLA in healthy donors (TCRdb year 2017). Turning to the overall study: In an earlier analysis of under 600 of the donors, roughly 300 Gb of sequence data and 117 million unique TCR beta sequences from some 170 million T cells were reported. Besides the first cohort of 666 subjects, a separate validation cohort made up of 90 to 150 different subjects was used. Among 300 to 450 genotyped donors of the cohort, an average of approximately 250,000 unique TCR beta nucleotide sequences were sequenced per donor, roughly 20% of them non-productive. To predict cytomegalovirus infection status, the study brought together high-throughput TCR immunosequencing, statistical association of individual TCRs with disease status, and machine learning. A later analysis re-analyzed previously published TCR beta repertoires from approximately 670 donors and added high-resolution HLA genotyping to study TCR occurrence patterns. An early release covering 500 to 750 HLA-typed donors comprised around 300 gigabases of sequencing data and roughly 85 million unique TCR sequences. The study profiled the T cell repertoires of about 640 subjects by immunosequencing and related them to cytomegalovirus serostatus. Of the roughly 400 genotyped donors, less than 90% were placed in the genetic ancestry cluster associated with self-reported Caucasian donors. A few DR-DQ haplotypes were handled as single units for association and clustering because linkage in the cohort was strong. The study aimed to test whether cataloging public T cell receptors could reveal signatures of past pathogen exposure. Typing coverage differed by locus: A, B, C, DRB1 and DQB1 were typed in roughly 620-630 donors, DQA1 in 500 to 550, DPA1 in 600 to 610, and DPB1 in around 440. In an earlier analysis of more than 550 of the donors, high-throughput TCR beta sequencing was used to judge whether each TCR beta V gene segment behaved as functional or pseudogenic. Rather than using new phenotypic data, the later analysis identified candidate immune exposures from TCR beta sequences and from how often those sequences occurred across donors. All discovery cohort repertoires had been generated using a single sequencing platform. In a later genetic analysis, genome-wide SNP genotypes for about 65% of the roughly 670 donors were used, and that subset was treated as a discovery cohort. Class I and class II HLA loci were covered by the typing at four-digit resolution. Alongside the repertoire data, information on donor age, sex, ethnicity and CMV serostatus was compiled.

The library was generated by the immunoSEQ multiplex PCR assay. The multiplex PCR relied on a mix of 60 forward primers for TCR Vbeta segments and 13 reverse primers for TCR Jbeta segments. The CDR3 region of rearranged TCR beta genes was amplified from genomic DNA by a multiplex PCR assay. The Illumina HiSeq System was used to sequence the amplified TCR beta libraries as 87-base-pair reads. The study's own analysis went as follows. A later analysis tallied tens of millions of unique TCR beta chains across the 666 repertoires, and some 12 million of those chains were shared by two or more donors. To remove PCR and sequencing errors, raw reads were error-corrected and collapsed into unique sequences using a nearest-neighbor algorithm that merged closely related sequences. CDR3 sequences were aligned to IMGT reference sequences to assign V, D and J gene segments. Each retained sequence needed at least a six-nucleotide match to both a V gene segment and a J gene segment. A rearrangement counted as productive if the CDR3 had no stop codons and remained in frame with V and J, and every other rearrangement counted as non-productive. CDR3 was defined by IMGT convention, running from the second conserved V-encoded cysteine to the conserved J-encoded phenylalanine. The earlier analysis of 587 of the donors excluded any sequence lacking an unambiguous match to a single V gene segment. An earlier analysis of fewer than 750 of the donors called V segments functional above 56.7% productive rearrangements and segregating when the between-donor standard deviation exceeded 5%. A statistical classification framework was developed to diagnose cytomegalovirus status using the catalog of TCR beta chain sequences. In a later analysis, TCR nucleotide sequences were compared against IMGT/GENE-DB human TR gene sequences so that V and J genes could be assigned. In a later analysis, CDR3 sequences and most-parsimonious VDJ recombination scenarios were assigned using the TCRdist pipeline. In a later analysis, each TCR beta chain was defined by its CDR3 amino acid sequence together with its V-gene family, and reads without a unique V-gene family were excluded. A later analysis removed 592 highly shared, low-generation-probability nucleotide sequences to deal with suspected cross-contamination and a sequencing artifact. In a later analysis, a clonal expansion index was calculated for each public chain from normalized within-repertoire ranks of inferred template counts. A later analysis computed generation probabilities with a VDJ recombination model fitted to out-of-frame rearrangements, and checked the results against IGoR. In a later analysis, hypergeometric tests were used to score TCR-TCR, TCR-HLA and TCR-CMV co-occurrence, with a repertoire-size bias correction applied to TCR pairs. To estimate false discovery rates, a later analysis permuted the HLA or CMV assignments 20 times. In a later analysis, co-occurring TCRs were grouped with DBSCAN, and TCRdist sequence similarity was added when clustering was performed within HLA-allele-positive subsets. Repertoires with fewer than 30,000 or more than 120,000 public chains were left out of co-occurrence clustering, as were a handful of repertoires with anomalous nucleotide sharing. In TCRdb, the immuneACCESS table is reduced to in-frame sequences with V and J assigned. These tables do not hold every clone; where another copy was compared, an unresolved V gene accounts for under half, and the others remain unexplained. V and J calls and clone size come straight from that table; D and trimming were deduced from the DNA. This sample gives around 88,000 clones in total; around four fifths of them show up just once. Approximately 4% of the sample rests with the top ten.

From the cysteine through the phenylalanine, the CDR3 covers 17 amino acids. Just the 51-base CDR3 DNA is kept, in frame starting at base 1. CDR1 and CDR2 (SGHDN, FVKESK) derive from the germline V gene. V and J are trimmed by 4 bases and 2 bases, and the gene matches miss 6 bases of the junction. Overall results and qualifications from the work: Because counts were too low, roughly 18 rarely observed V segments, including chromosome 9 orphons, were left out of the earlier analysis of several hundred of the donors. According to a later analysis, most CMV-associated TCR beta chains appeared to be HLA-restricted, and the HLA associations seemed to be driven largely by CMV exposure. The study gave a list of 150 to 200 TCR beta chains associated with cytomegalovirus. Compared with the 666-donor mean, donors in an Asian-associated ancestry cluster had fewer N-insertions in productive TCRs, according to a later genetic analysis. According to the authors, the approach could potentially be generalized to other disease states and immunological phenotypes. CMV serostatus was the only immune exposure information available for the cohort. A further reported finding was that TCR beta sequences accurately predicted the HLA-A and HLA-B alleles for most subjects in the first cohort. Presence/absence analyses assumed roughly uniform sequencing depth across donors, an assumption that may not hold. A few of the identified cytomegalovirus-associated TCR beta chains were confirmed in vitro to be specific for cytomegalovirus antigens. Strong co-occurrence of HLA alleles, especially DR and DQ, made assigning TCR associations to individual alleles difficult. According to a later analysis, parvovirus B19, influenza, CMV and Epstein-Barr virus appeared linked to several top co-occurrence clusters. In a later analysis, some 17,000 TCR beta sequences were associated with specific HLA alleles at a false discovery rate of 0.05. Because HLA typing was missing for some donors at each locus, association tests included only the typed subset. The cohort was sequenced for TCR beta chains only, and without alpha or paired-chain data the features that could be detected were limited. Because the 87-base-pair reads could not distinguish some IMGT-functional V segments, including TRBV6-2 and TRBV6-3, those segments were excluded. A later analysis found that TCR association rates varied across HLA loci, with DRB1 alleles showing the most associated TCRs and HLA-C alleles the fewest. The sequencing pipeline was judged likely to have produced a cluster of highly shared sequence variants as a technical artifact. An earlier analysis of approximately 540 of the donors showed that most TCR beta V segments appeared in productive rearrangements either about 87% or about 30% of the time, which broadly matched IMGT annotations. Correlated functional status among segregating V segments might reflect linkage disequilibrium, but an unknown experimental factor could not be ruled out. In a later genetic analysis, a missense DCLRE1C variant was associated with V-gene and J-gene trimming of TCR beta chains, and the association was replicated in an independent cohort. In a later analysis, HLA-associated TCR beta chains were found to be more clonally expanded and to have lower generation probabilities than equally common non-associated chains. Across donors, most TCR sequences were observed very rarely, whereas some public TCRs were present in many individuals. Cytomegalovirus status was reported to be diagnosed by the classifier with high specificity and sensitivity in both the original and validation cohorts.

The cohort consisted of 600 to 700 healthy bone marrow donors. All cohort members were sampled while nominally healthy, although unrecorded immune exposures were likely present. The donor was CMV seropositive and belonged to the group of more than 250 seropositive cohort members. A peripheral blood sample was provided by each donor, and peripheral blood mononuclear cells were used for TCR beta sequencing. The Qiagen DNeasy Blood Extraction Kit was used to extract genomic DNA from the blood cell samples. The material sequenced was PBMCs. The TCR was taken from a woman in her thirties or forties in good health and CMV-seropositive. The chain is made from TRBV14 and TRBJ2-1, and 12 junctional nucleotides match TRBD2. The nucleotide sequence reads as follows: TGTGCCAGCAGCCCAAGACTAGCGGGAGTCACCTACAATGAGCAGTTCTTC. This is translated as CASSPRLAGVTYNEQFF.